The 14 T cell receptor beta chains below all came from one sample that was sequenced in a study of breast tumors, draining lymph nodes, adjacent tissues. A single record per CDR3 protein comes from TCRdb applying MiXCR to the multiplex PCR reads. Among 150,000 to 200,000 distinct CDR3 sequences listed, approximately 33% were seen once. Samples came from axillary lymph nodes draining the breast cancer. Source material: axillary lymph node tissue. The receptor set was obtained from a female donor with breast cancer. Some clones in this sample may be carry-over from other donors' samples.

This chain links TRBV25-1 with TRBJ2-2; 11 bases match TRBD2. After removal of 5 bases from V and 4 bases from J, the junction contained 15 bases not matched to a gene. This CDR3 region has 19 residues. Germline assignment: CDR1 MGHDK and CDR2 SYGVNS. The CDR3: CASSPTTGLADGSTGELFF. Here the CDR3 DNA reads TGTGCCAGCAGTCCGACCACGGGACTAGCGGATGGATCCACCGGGGAGCTGTTTTTT.

For this clonotype: A much bigger clone sits one base away, suggesting this may be a read error. The chain is built from TRBV5-4 and TRBJ2-7; D might be TRBD2 (6 bases). CDR1 is SGHNT, CDR2 YYREEE, per germline (reference sequence). V shed 3 bases and J shed 6 bases, with 13 bases lying between them. The CDR3 loop spans 13 amino acids. The CDR3 nucleotides read TGTGCCAGCAGCTCCGGGACTCGCCTCGAGCAGTACTTC. Protein: CASSSGTRLEQYF.

This clonotype showed up just a few times. Just one base apart from a much larger clone, this may be a read error. The chain recombines TRBV7-7 with TRBJ2-2; no clear D gene. Germline V gene lookup returns CDR1 SSHAT and CDR2 FNYEAQ (reference sequence). This CDR3 has 15 residues. CDR3 amino acids: CASSLDGRPTGELFF. The CDR3 nucleotides read TGTGCTAGCAGCTTAGATGGACGGCCCACCGGGGAGCTGTTTTTT.

The V and J genes are TRBV10-1 and TRBJ1-2; TRBD1 agrees at 12 bases. The CDR3 runs 15 residues. The germline V gene encodes CDR1 WNHNN and CDR2 SYGVQD (reference sequence). V lost 9 bases to trimming and J lost 1 base; unmatched junction nucleotides: 6. In nucleotides, the CDR3 is TGCGCCAGGGGGACAGGGGGCGATCTTAACTATGGCTACACCTTC. This translates into CARGTGGDLNYGYTF.

Only a few counts were recorded for this clonotype. Being one base from a much bigger clone, this may be a read error. This chain joins TRBV20-1 and TRBJ2-1; D is unresolved. Germline assignment: CDR1 DFQATT and CDR2 SNEGSKA (reference sequence). The CDR3 loop spans 14 amino acids. CDR3 residues: CSASSLKRYTEQFF. The CDR3 DNA follows: TGCAGTGCTAGTTCCCTCAAACGGTACACTGAGCAGTTCTTC.

This clonotype appeared many times. This sequence joins TRBV19 and TRBJ2-1; D is undetermined. Trimming shortened V by 3 bases and J by 10 bases, and 7 bases separated the two germline ends. This CDR3 is 11 amino acids long. Germline-derived CDR1 and CDR2 are LNHDA and SQIVND (reference sequence). The CDR3: CASSIGTEQFF. CDR3 bases: TGTGCCAGTAGTATCGGAACAGAGCAGTTCTTC.

In DNA, the CDR3 is TGTGCCAGCGGCCGGCGGGGGGGCACAGATACGCAGTATTTT. Protein sequence: CASGRRGGTDTQYF. The genes are TRBV6-5 and TRBJ2-3, with TRBD2 matching over 8 bases. Per germline, CDR1 MNHEY and CDR2 SVGAGI. The CDR3 contains 14 residues. V dropped 8 bases and J dropped 1; count of bases not matched to a gene: 5.

This clonotype was recorded a few times. V usage is TRBV10-3 and J usage is TRBJ1-1; possibly TRBD1 for D (5 bases). Germline CDR1 reads ENHRY; CDR2 reads SYGVKD. Trimming cost V 4 bases and J 7 bases, with 13 bases left between them. There are 13 residues in the CDR3. In nucleotides, the CDR3 is TGTGCCATCAGTGGGCAGGGAGAATATGAAGCTTTCTTT. Translating gives CAISGQGEYEAFF.

V usage is TRBV9 and J usage is TRBJ1-1; 9 nucleotides agree with TRBD1. Looked up from germline, CDR1 is SGDLS and CDR2 is YYNGEE. This CDR3 has 16 amino acids. J gave up 1 base and V 4 bases, and 8 bases lay outside the gene matches. CDR3 nucleotide sequence: TGTGCCAGCAGCTCCGGGACAGGGTGGAGGAACACTGAAGCTTTCTTT. Translated, it gives CASSSGTGWRNTEAFF.

This clonotype was counted ten times or more. The chain joins TRBV20-1 to TRBJ2-3; D is unclear. Trimming removed 0 bases at V and 4 bases at J, with 8 bases between. This CDR3 region has 13 residues. The germline CDR1 and CDR2 sequences are DFQATT and SNEGSKA (reference sequence). CDR3 sequence reads: CSARDFGSDTQYF. The CDR3 DNA follows: TGCAGTGCTAGAGATTTCGGTTCAGATACGCAGTATTTT.

This clonotype occurred many times. The V call is TRBV6-5, the J call TRBJ1-2; 7 nucleotides agree with TRBD1. V shed 7 bases, J shed 3 bases, and the junction held 8 bases outside the gene matches. There are 14 residues in the CDR3. CDR1 is MNHEY and CDR2 is SVGAGI in the germline V gene. CDR3 loop: CASKGTASYYGYTF. The CDR3 DNA sequence: TGTGCCAGCAAAGGGACAGCGTCATACTATGGCTACACCTTC.

In this sample, this clonotype turned up many times. The rearrangement joins TRBV5-1 to TRBJ1-4; TRBD1 matches at 9 bases. The CDR3 has 16 residues. J lost 10 bases, V lost 4 bases, and 14 bases had no gene match. Germline V gene data show CDR1 as SGHRS and CDR2 as YFSETQ. Written as DNA, the CDR3 is TGCGCCAGCAGCCTCGGGACAGGGTTGGTGGGACGAAAACTGTTTTTT. Its translation: CASSLGTGLVGRKLFF.

The chain joins TRBV19 to TRBJ1-6; D may be TRBD1 (6 bases). Germline lookup yields CDR1 LNHDA and CDR2 SQIVND (reference sequence). CDR3 length: 11 amino acids. V lost 11 bases and J lost 7, with 9 bases in between. CDR3: CAAQGNSPLHF. The DNA of the CDR3 is TGTGCCGCACAGGGCAATTCACCCCTCCACTTT.

This clonotype appeared many times. The chain carries TRBV10-3 and TRBJ1-5; D is undetermined. The CDR3 has 12 residues. Deletions cut 3 bases from V and 3 bases from J, with 3 bases between. Germline CDR1 is ENHRY and CDR2 is SYGVKD. As DNA, the CDR3 is TGTGCCATCAGTGAAAACAATCAGCCCCAGCATTTT. Residues: CAISENNQPQHF.